These 6 T cell receptor beta chains originate from one sample sequenced in a study of shared clonotypes between healthy human individuals. Produced via immunoSEQ multiplex PCR; TCRdb's table is partial and in-frame only. The sample yields roughly 2.4 million clones, nearly 97% seen once. Sequenced sample: naive CD4+ T cells sorted from blood. Described subset: CD45RA+ positively selected. The origin of the receptors is a man younger than 30 in good health.

Points on this clone: Other DNA sequences from this sample encode an identical CDR3 as well. The chain couples TRBV6-5 to TRBJ1-2; D is possibly TRBD1 (5 bases). Per germline, CDR1 MNHEY and CDR2 SVGAGI. The CDR3 consists of 14 residues. With 2 bases removed from V and 4 bases from J, the gap between germline ends came to 11 bases. CDR3 nucleotide sequence: TGTGCCAGCAGTTACAGGGACCGAGGCTATGGCTACACCTTC. Amino acid sequence: CASSYRDRGYGYTF.

This clone was recorded only once. The rearrangement uses TRBV6-5 and TRBJ1-2, with TRBD1 identical over 7 bases. Per germline, CDR1 MNHEY and CDR2 SVGAGI. V lost 2 bases and J lost 7; bases outside the gene matches: 13. This CDR3 spans 16 amino acids. Here the CDR3 DNA reads TGTGCCAGCAGTTACACCCGACAGGGATCTTCGAGTGGCTACACCTTC. Translation: CASSYTRQGSSSGYTF.

Regarding this clone: Distinct nucleotide sequences in the sample also encode this CDR3. This rearrangement joins TRBV6-4 to TRBJ1-6, with D uncertain. Trimming cost V 4 bases and J 3 bases, with 4 bases left between them. Germline CDR1 is MRHNA and CDR2 is SNTAGT. The length of the CDR3 is 13 residues. The CDR3 reads CASSAGYNSPLHF. In DNA, the CDR3 is TGTGCCAGCAGTGCAGGCTATAATTCACCCCTCCACTTT.

This clone was recorded only once. Other DNA sequences within the sample encode an identical CDR3. This chain uses TRBV4-3 with TRBJ2-2; the D is unclear. CDR1 is LGHNA and CDR2 is YSLEER in the germline V gene. Trimming took off 1 base at V and 4 bases at J, with 7 bases between the two ends. This CDR3 comprises 14 residues. The DNA of the CDR3 is TGCGCCAGCAGCCAAGGACTGGGCACCGGGGAGCTGTTTTTT. Its protein product is CASSQGLGTGELFF.

The chain combines TRBV10-3 with TRBJ1-5; D is perhaps TRBD1 (5 bases). The V end lost 3 bases, the J end lost 0 bases, and 9 bases lay between the germline ends. The CDR3 consists of 15 residues. Germline V gene lookup returns CDR1 ENHRY and CDR2 SYGVKD. This CDR3 is CAISEIGDSNQPQHF. The DNA for the CDR3 is TGTGCCATCAGTGAAATAGGGGATAGCAATCAGCCCCAGCATTTT.

The chain has TRBV5-1 and TRBJ1-1; D remains ambiguous. Trimming shortened V by 2 bases and J by 4 bases, and 9 bases separated the two germline ends. This CDR3 region has 13 residues. Looked up from germline, CDR1 is SGHRS and CDR2 is YFSETQ. The CDR3 sequence is CASSFTVGTEAFF. The DNA for the CDR3 is TGCGCCAGCAGCTTCACGGTGGGCACTGAAGCTTTCTTT.